Below, 9 T cell receptor beta chains from the same sample are listed, as sequenced in a study of cytomegalovirus exposure and HLA in healthy donors. The PCR ran on 60 Vbeta and 13 Jbeta primers. Libraries were prepared by immunoSEQ multiplex PCR; TCRdb keeps only in-frame clonotypes and omits some of them. The table lists approximately 120,000 clones, with more than 0.9% in the top ten. Material for sequencing was PBMCs. Source of these receptors: a man aged 18 to 30 in good health and CMV-seronegative.

The rearrangement joins TRBV1 to TRBJ2-5; the table's D call TRBD1 went unverified against the DNA. TRBV1 is recorded as a pseudogene. The CDR3 totals 17 residues. The CDR3 DNA follows: TGCACCAGCAGCCAGTCCGGACAGGGGAAAGTTGGAGAGACCCAGTACTTC. Translating it yields CTSSQSGQGKVGETQYF.

The chain links TRBV5-4 to TRBJ1-3; tentatively, D is TRBD1 (6 bases). V lost 4 bases, J lost 1 base, and 24 bases lay in between. The CDR3 consists of 19 residues. The germline CDR1 and CDR2 sequences are SGHNT and YYREEE (reference sequence). The CDR3 sequence is CASSRGGRSSRWSGNTIYF. The CDR3 DNA follows: TGTGCCAGCAGCCGAGGGGGACGGTCCTCAAGGTGGTCTGGAAACACCATATATTTT. The full variable domain, completed using reference TRBV5-4 and TRBJ1-3, is ETGVTQSPTHLIKTRGQQVTLRCSSQSGHNTVSWYQQALGQGPQFIFQYYREEENGRGNFPPRFSGLQFPNYSSELNVNALELDDSALYLCASSRGGRSSRWSGNTIYFGEGSWLTVV.

The chain carries TRBV30 and TRBJ2-7; D remains unclear. Per the germline V gene, CDR1 is GTSNPN and CDR2 is SVGIG (reference sequence). The CDR3 loop spans 11 amino acids. Deletions cut 2 bases from V and 6 bases from J, with 8 bases between. CDR3 amino acids: CAWSPGFEQYF. The CDR3 DNA follows: TGTGCCTGGAGTCCCGGTTTCGAGCAGTACTTC.

CDR3 bases: TGTGCCAGCAGCTCGGGACTAGCGACCTACAATGAGCAGTTCTTC. This gives the protein CASSSGLATYNEQFF. This chain joins TRBV7-9 and TRBJ2-1; 10 bases match TRBD2. Germline trimming cut 4 bases from V and 2 bases from J; bases unmatched to any gene: 2. This CDR3 spans 15 amino acids. The germline gives CDR1 SEHNR, CDR2 FQNEAQ (reference sequence). The full variable domain, with the rest looked up from reference TRBV7-9 and TRBJ2-1, is DTGVSQNPRHKITKRGQNVTFRCDPISEHNRLYWYRQTLGQGPEFLTYFQNEAQLEKSRLLSDRFSAERPKGSFSTLEIQRTEQGDSAMYLCASSSGLATYNEQFFGPGTRLTVL.

The chain is built from TRBV19 and TRBJ2-7, with D maybe TRBD1 (7 bases). Trimming took 5 bases from V and 0 from J, leaving 11 bases between them. CDR1 is LNHDA, CDR2 SQIVND, per germline (reference sequence). This CDR3 region has 14 residues. CDR3 nucleotides: TGTGCCAGTAGTGCGGGACAGCTCTCCTACGAGCAGTACTTC. It translates to CASSAGQLSYEQYF. Using reference TRBV19 and TRBJ2-7 for the parts outside the CDR3, the full variable domain is DGGITQSPKYLFRKEGQNVTLSCEQNLNHDAMYWYRQDPGQGLRLIYYSQIVNDFQKGDIAEGYSVSREKKESFPLTVTSAQKNPTAFYLCASSAGQLSYEQYFGPGTRLTVT.

The chain combines TRBV2 with TRBJ1-2; no firm D call. This CDR3 region has 13 residues. Trimming left V 4 bases short and J 3 bases short, with 9 bases between. The germline V gene encodes CDR1 SNHLY and CDR2 FYNNEI. The CDR3 loop is CASSGTAYYGYTF. In DNA form, the CDR3 reads TGTGCCAGCAGTGGAACAGCCTACTATGGCTACACCTTC.

V gene TRBV30 combines with J gene TRBJ2-1; 16 bases map to TRBD2. The CDR3 covers 18 residues. After removal of 0 bases from V and 4 bases from J, the junction contained 6 bases not matched to a gene. The germline V gene encodes CDR1 GTSNPN and CDR2 SVGIG (reference sequence). CDR3 nucleotide sequence: TGTGCCTGGAGTGTTGGGACTAGCGGGAGGGCCGGGTACAATGAGCAGTTCTTC. This encodes CAWSVGTSGRAGYNEQFF.

The chain uses TRBV10-3 and TRBJ1-1; D is undetermined. The CDR3 spans 14 residues. Germline-derived CDR1 and CDR2 are ENHRY and SYGVKD. V shed 8 bases and J shed 3 bases, with 16 bases lying between them. This CDR3 is CAIGRGSWDTEAFF. CDR3 nucleotide sequence: TGTGCCATCGGTCGCGGCTCATGGGACACTGAAGCTTTCTTT.

This sequence joins TRBV29-1 and TRBJ1-1, with D tentatively TRBD1 (6 bases). The CDR3 loop spans 16 amino acids. The germline V gene has CDR1 SQVTM and CDR2 ANQGSEA. Trimming took off 4 bases at V and 5 bases at J, with 23 bases between the two ends. In DNA, the CDR3 is TGCAGCGTTGCTGCCTACAGGGAGGGGTTGAGGACTGAAGCTTTCTTT. Translation: CSVAAYREGLRTEAFF.